This T cell receptor beta chain came from a study of T cells after yellow fever vaccination. TCRdb analysed the 5' RACE reads with MiXCR anew, one entry per CDR3 protein. The table lists roughly 240,000 distinct CDR3 sequences, roughly 6.3% of them singletons. Whole-study results and caveats: Some clonotypes, a small share, were shared between CD4 and CD8 compartments.

Of note for this clonotype: Its matching antigen is unknown.

CDR3 length: 19 amino acids. The J segment lost 3 bases and the V segment lost 5 bases, leaving 16 bases of the junction unmatched. CDR1 is SGHTA, CDR2 FQGTGA, per germline. The clonotype was recovered from a man between 25 and 39 years old who received the YFV17D yellow fever vaccine. The sequencing used CD4+ T cells sorted from PBMCs, collected on the day of the yellow fever booster vaccination. This chain uses TRBV7-3 with TRBJ2-3; 11 nucleotides align to TRBD2. CDR3: CASSPRVRGLAEFTDTQYF. The CDR3 DNA reads TGTGCCAGCAGCCCCCGAGTTAGGGGACTAGCGGAATTTACAGATACGCAGTATTTT.